This is a list of T cell receptor beta chains from one sample in a study of T cell repertoires in ileal Crohn's disease. Profiled with immunoSEQ multiplex PCR; TCRdb holds only in-frame clones, not every one. The table shows approximately 15,000 clones, with roughly 80% occurring only once. Sequencing was performed on ileal tissue. Every receptor here comes from an adult with Crohn's disease. Both conserved end residues are part of each CDR3.

TRBJ1-2 TRBV7-9 CASPDSNYGYTF
TRBJ1-2 TRBV6-5 CASSPDRGRYGYTF
TRBJ1-2 TRBV9 CASSVNADNYGYTF
TRBJ2-7 TRBV5-1 CASSLAGVNEQYF
TRBJ2-1 TRBV5-1 CASSLELATAYNEQFF
TRBJ1-1 TRBV5-5 CASSQQGRNTEAFF
TRBJ2-1 TRBV6-1 CASSETTSGVGNEQFF
TRBJ2-3 TRBV7-2 CASGPRFGTARDTQYF
TRBJ2-1 TRBV5-1 CASSPLAGGSDEQFF
TRBJ2-2 TRBV25-1 CASSVLAGGPVTGELFF
TRBJ1-1 TRBV30 CAWSVIIRGLNTEAFF
TRBJ2-7 TRBV2 CASRVRVLNEQYF
TRBJ2-7 TRBV4-1 CASGFQQGYEQYF
TRBJ2-3 TRBV10-3 CATSPRTSTDTQYF
TRBJ2-1 TRBV5-1 CASSQVSYNEQFF
TRBJ1-4 TRBV5-1 CASSLAGEREKLFF
TRBJ2-3 TRBV7-9 CASSFSGFTDTQYF
TRBJ1-2 TRBV28 CASSLSGTPNYGYTF
TRBJ2-1 TRBV19 CASSASGSYNEQFF
TRBJ2-3 TRBV6-5 CASSIADTQYF
TRBJ2-3 TRBV6-4 CASSDEGAGITDTQYF
TRBJ2-6 TRBV18 CASSPGSGGANVLTF
TRBJ1-1 TRBV5-1 CASSPLGTPVPEAFF
TRBJ1-5 TRBV30 CAWSEDRGGQPQHF
TRBJ2-5 TRBV7-3 CASSQAGGFQETQYF
TRBJ1-2 TRBV10-3 CATVSDSNYGYTF
TRBJ1-5 TRBV5-6 CASSLVDGETPYENQPQHF
TRBJ1-1 TRBV7-9 CASLRTGATEAFF
TRBJ2-6 TRBV30 CAWSSGLISGANVLTF